The 10 T cell receptor beta chains below all came from one sample that was sequenced in a study of technical replicates of blood from a handful of donors. Method: immunoSEQ multiplex PCR; TCRdb's copy keeps in-frame clones and lacks some. The sample holds 75,000 to 95,000 clones, around 96% seen once. Sequencing input: T cells isolated from PBMCs. The source of these receptors is a human donor in good health.

The chain combines TRBV14 with TRBJ2-1, with TRBD2 identical over 15 bases. V lost 10 bases, J lost 8 bases, and 3 bases stayed unmatched. The germline gives CDR1 SGHDN, CDR2 FVKESK. CDR3 length: 13 residues. CDR3 in amino acids: CATGLAGGDEQFF. Here the CDR3 DNA reads TGTGCCACAGGACTAGCGGGAGGGGATGAGCAGTTCTTC.

The chain has TRBV5-1 and TRBJ2-3; 8 bases are a match to TRBD1. With V trimmed by 5 bases and J by 2 bases, 10 bases remained unmatched. Germline loops: CDR1 SGHRS, CDR2 YFSETQ. The CDR3 length is 16 residues. The CDR3 DNA reads as TGCGCCAGCAGTAGTGACTTGGACAGGGTCACAGATACGCAGTATTTT. It translates to CASSSDLDRVTDTQYF. Full variable domain (remainder filled in from reference TRBV5-1 and TRBJ2-3): KAGVTQTPRYLIKTRGQQVTLSCSPISGHRSVSWYQQTPGQGLQFLFEYFSETQRNKGNFPGRFSGRQFSNSRSEMNVSTLELGDSALYLCASSSDLDRVTDTQYFGPGTRLTVL.

This chain joins TRBV28 and TRBJ1-5, with D possibly matching TRBD1 (6 bases). The V gene's germline CDR1 is MDHEN and CDR2 SYDVKM. V lost 7 bases to trimming and J lost 6 bases, with 22 bases between them. The CDR3 has 16 residues. The CDR3 region has the DNA TGTGCCAGCACCCCCGGGGGGGCTGCGTGGAGTCAGCCCCAGCATTTT. It translates to CASTPGGAAWSQPQHF.

V usage is TRBV18 and J usage is TRBJ1-5, with D unclear. Per germline, CDR1 KGHSH and CDR2 LQKENI. This CDR3 contains 14 residues. The germline V and J ends were trimmed by 2 bases and 11 bases, with 16 bases remaining between them. The CDR3 protein is CASSPSVSPGAQHF. For the CDR3, the DNA is TGTGCCAGCTCACCATCCGTTTCTCCCGGGGCCCAGCATTTT.

The J gene is TRBJ2-3, the V gene TRBV5-1, with 8 nucleotides matching TRBD1. Germline-derived CDR1 and CDR2 are SGHRS and YFSETQ. The V segment lost 4 bases and the J segment 4 bases; nucleotides outside the gene matches: 11. This CDR3 is built from 16 residues. CDR3 sequence: CASSLPRTGLADTQYF. Here the CDR3 DNA reads TGCGCCAGCAGCCTCCCCCGGACAGGGCTCGCAGATACGCAGTATTTT.

This clone is a singleton in its sample. The chain employs TRBV5-1 and TRBJ2-3, with D possibly matching TRBD1 (6 bases). Per germline, CDR1 SGHRS and CDR2 YFSETQ. With 4 bases removed from V and 10 bases from J, the gap between germline ends came to 16 bases. This CDR3 comprises 13 residues. The CDR3 region has the DNA TGCGCCAGCAGCCTGGGGGCCCTTTTTGCGCAGTATTTT. Amino acids: CASSLGALFAQYF.

The chain couples TRBV6-5 to TRBJ2-5, with TRBD1 matching over 9 bases. Germline lookup yields CDR1 MNHEY and CDR2 SVGAGI. Trimming removed 5 bases from V and 3 bases from J; junction bases left unmatched: 4. The CDR3 covers 14 residues. The CDR3 sequence: CASSPWTGEETQYF. The CDR3 nucleotides read TGTGCCAGCAGTCCTTGGACAGGGGAAGAGACCCAGTACTTC.

J is TRBJ2-5 and V is TRBV5-4; 8 nucleotides align to TRBD1. Germline CDR1 SGHNT, CDR2 YYREEE (reference sequence). With V trimmed by 0 bases and J by 4 bases, 2 bases remained unmatched. This CDR3 region has 14 residues. The CDR3 coding sequence is TGTGCCAGCAGCTTGGGAGACAGGGGAGAGACCCAGTACTTC. Translation: CASSLGDRGETQYF.

V is TRBV11-3 and J is TRBJ2-3; TRBD1 might be the D (5 bases). CDR3 length equals 13 residues. Germline V gives CDR1 SGHNT, CDR2 YENEEA. Between the trimmed V and J ends, which lost 2 bases and 4 bases, there was a span of 7 bases. The CDR3 reads CASSLQGPDTQYF. CDR3 in DNA: TGTGCCAGCAGCTTACAGGGCCCAGATACGCAGTATTTT.

The rearrangement links TRBV18 to TRBJ2-3; TRBD2 agrees at 12 bases. Losses at the gene ends were 5 bases for V and 5 bases for J; bases not matched to a gene: 11. Germline V gives CDR1 KGHSH, CDR2 LQKENI. The length of the CDR3 is 17 residues. As DNA, the CDR3 is TGTGCCAGCTCATCCCTAGCGGGAGGGAAAAGTCAAGATACGCAGTATTTT. The encoded protein is CASSSLAGGKSQDTQYF.